Presented here are 28 T cell receptor beta chains from one specimen sequenced in a study of preoperative IRX-2 immunotherapy in early breast cancer. Described treatment: preoperative locoregional IRX-2 cytokine immunotherapy. The data were produced by immunoSEQ multiplex PCR, yet TCRdb's version contains in-frame clones alone and is incomplete. Among about 26,000 clones, about 90% were seen once, and the ten largest hold around a tenth. The specimen was collected from a patient treated with IRX-2 immunotherapy. The origin of the receptors is a human donor with breast cancer.

This chain uses TRBV7-9 with TRBJ2-7; D is undetermined. The germline gives CDR1 SEHNR, CDR2 FQNEAQ (reference sequence). There are 12 residues in the CDR3. V was trimmed by 2 bases and J by 9 bases, leaving 11 bases between them. The CDR3 loop reads CASSLTTETQYF. CDR3 sequence (DNA): TGTGCCAGCAGCTTAACAACCGAGACGCAGTACTTC.

This rearrangement joins TRBV5-4 to TRBJ1-1; TRBD1 agrees at 10 bases. CDR3 length equals 15 residues. J gave up 6 bases and V 4 bases, and 9 bases lay outside the gene matches. The germline gives CDR1 SGHNT, CDR2 YYREEE (reference sequence). The CDR3 nucleotides are TGTGCCAGCAGCCCGGGACAGGGGCGGTATGCTGAAGCTTTCTTT. Translated, it gives CASSPGQGRYAEAFF.

Here the CDR3 reads CASSLGGANTGELFF. In DNA, the CDR3 is TGCGCCAGCAGCTTAGGGGGGGCGAACACCGGGGAGCTGTTTTTT. The chain recombines TRBV5-1 with TRBJ2-2; D may be TRBD2 (7 bases). Germline V lookup: CDR1 SGHRS, CDR2 YFSETQ. CDR3 length: 15 residues. With 2 bases removed from V and 0 bases from J, the gap between germline ends came to 8 bases.

This clone showed up just once. The V call is TRBV6-1, the J call TRBJ1-1, with D perhaps TRBD1 (5 bases). This CDR3 spans 14 amino acids. V was pared by 5 bases and J by 0 bases, with 10 bases between. CDR1 MNHNS and CDR2 SASEGT come from the germline V gene. The CDR3 region has the DNA TGTGCCAGCAGTATCTCAGGGTTGAACACTGAAGCTTTCTTT. Amino acid sequence: CASSISGLNTEAFF.

The rearrangement links TRBV7-6 to TRBJ2-7, with 9 bases aligning to TRBD1. CDR1 and CDR2 (germline): SGHVS, FNYEAQ. V lost 3 bases, J lost 2 bases, and 5 bases stayed unmatched. The CDR3 is 15 amino acids. CDR3 sequence (DNA): TGTGCCAGCAGCTTGGGTGGGACAGGGACCTACGAGCAGTACTTC. Amino acid sequence: CASSLGGTGTYEQYF.

In nucleotides, the CDR3 is TGCGCCAGCAGCTTCCAGGGTGAAAAACTGTTTTTT. Its protein is CASSFQGEKLFF. This sequence joins TRBV5-1 and TRBJ1-4, with D possibly being TRBD1 (5 bases). The CDR3 spans 12 residues. The V end lost 2 bases, the J end lost 7 bases, and 6 bases lay between the germline ends. CDR1 is SGHRS and CDR2 is YFSETQ in the germline V gene.

V and J are TRBV9 and TRBJ2-2; TRBD1 agrees at 12 bases. V lost 4 bases, J lost 4 bases, and 8 bases stayed unmatched. This CDR3 is 17 amino acids long. Germline values: CDR1 SGDLS, CDR2 YYNGEE. The CDR3 protein is CASSIRGQGATTGELFF. CDR3 DNA sequence: TGTGCCAGCAGCATTAGGGGACAGGGGGCGACCACCGGGGAGCTGTTTTTT.

The gene calls are TRBV6-5 and TRBJ1-5; D gene uncertain. V shed 11 bases and J shed 1 base, with 12 bases lying between them. This CDR3 region has 13 residues. CDR1 MNHEY and CDR2 SVGAGI come from the germline V gene. The CDR3 DNA follows: TGTGCCGCGGGCCTTTTCAGCAATCAGCCCCAGCATTTT. It codes for CAAGLFSNQPQHF.

The V call is TRBV7-6, the J call TRBJ2-3, with TRBD1 matching 7 bases. Losses at the gene ends were 3 bases for V and 5 bases for J; bases not matched to a gene: 5. Germline V gene sequence: CDR1 SGHVS, CDR2 FNYEAQ. This CDR3 has 14 residues. CDR3 nucleotide sequence: TGTGCCAGCAGCTTGAGAGGGGGCGGAGATACGCAGTATTTT. This translates into CASSLRGGGDTQYF.

This clone was recorded once. The rearrangement joins TRBV6-5 to TRBJ2-5; D unclear. The CDR3 consists of 10 residues. Germline-derived CDR1 and CDR2 are MNHEY and SVGAGI. Trimming cost V 8 bases and J 4 bases, with 5 bases left between them. This CDR3 is CASGVETQYF. The DNA of the CDR3 is TGTGCCAGCGGAGTAGAGACCCAGTACTTC.

This clone was seen just once. This chain joins TRBV11-2 and TRBJ2-1; D unresolved. Trimming cost V 6 bases and J 8 bases, with 8 bases left between them. Per germline, CDR1 SGHAT and CDR2 FQNNGV. The CDR3 runs 11 residues. For the CDR3, the DNA is TGTGCCAGCAGATTCACACATGAGCAGTTCTTC. Amino acids: CASRFTHEQFF. Variable domain in full (rest from reference TRBV11-2 and TRBJ2-1): EAGVAQSPRYKIIEKRQSVAFWCNPISGHATLYWYQQILGQGPKLLIQFQNNGVVDDSQLPKDRFSAERLKGVDSTLKIQPAKLEDSAVYLCASRFTHEQFFGPGTRLTVL.

This clone has a single count. The CDR3 loop is CASSSSGREQYF. The CDR3 nucleotides are TGTGCCAGCAGTTCGTCGGGGAGAGAGCAGTACTTC. The V call is TRBV28, the J call TRBJ2-7; a weak D match, TRBD2 (5 bases). The CDR3 length is 12 residues. CDR1 and CDR2 from the germline V gene are MDHEN and SYDVKM. The V end lost 4 bases, the J end lost 7 bases, and 11 bases lay between the germline ends.

The V call is TRBV28, the J call TRBJ2-2; D might be TRBD2 (5 bases). CDR3 size: 14 residues. The germline V gene has CDR1 MDHEN and CDR2 SYDVKM. V shed 7 bases and J shed 1 base, with 10 bases lying between them. Here the CDR3 reads CASILSGNTGELFF. As DNA, the CDR3 is TGTGCCAGCATCCTAAGCGGGAACACCGGGGAGCTGTTTTTT.

V and J are TRBV28 and TRBJ2-7; D remains unclear. Per the germline V gene, CDR1 is MDHEN and CDR2 is SYDVKM. The V and J ends lost 2 bases and 0 bases respectively, with 8 bases between them. This CDR3 spans 14 amino acids. The chain's CDR3 is CASSLNGISYEQYF. For the CDR3, the DNA is TGTGCCAGCAGTTTAAACGGAATCTCCTACGAGCAGTACTTC.

J is TRBJ1-5 and V is TRBV6-1; 12 bases map to TRBD1. V lost 6 bases to trimming and J lost 7 bases; unmatched junction nucleotides: 4. The germline V gene encodes CDR1 MNHNS and CDR2 SASEGT. The CDR3 spans 14 residues. The CDR3 reads CASRGQGAIQPQHF. In DNA, the CDR3 is TGTGCCAGCAGGGGACAGGGGGCAATCCAGCCCCAGCATTTT.

This chain joins TRBV2 and TRBJ2-6; no firm D call. Germline V gene lookup returns CDR1 SNHLY and CDR2 FYNNEI. The CDR3 is 15 residues long. V dropped 7 bases and J dropped 2 bases, with 12 bases sitting between them. The CDR3 region has the DNA TGTGCCAGCACCCTCTACTTTACTGGGGCCAACGTCCTGACTTTC. It translates to CASTLYFTGANVLTF.

The chain has TRBV30 and TRBJ2-3; D not resolved. The CDR3 totals 12 residues. V was cut by 0 bases and J by 8 bases, with 9 bases left in between. In germline, CDR1 is GTSNPN, CDR2 SVGIG (reference sequence). CDR3 DNA sequence: TGTGCCTGGAGTGTTTTAACCGGTACGCAGTATTTT. Amino acid sequence: CAWSVLTGTQYF.

The V call is TRBV6-5, the J call TRBJ2-4, with TRBD2 matching over 8 bases. The CDR3 extends over 16 amino acids. The V segment lost 2 bases and the J segment 6 bases; nucleotides outside the gene matches: 9. Germline CDR1 reads MNHEY; CDR2 reads SVGAGI. In DNA, the CDR3 is TGTGCCAGCAGTTACGAGCGGGGGCCTGGTCGAAACATTCAGTACTTC. Translating gives CASSYERGPGRNIQYF.

The rearrangement uses TRBV10-3 and TRBJ2-5; D not certain. V lost 0 bases to trimming and J lost 6 bases, with 14 bases between them. From germline, CDR1 is ENHRY and CDR2 SYGVKD. The CDR3 spans 15 residues. CDR3 nucleotide sequence: TGTGCCATCAGTGAGTCAGGAACGGAACTCAAGACCCAGTACTTC. Its protein product is CAISESGTELKTQYF.

The sample holds one count of this clone. The J gene is TRBJ2-2, the V gene TRBV11-2; 7 bases are a match to TRBD2. V was clipped by 2 bases and J by 6 bases; unmatched bases: 9. The V gene's germline CDR1 is SGHAT and CDR2 FQNNGV. This CDR3 has 16 amino acids. This CDR3 is CASSLWRTAGAGELFF. The CDR3 coding sequence is TGTGCCAGCAGCTTATGGAGGACGGCGGGAGCCGGGGAGCTGTTTTTT.

V gene TRBV28 combines with J gene TRBJ1-6, with 8 bases identical to TRBD1. The CDR3 consists of 13 residues. Germline values: CDR1 MDHEN, CDR2 SYDVKM. The V segment lost 2 bases and the J segment 9 bases; nucleotides outside the gene matches: 0. Here the CDR3 reads CASSLQGASPLHF. Here the CDR3 DNA reads TGTGCCAGCAGTTTACAGGGGGCTTCACCCCTCCACTTT.

Of note for this clone: The conserved phenylalanine or tryptophan is not found at the CDR3 terminus, so this likely reflects a read error. This chain links TRBV5-1 with TRBJ1-5, with D tentatively TRBD1 (5 bases). Germline V gene sequence: CDR1 SGHRS, CDR2 YFSETQ. There are 15 residues in the CDR3. Trimming removed 0 bases at V and 0 bases at J, with 7 bases between. CDR3 bases: TGCGCCAGCAGCTTGGTGGGGGATAGCAATCAGCCCCAGCATCTT. Protein product: CASSLVGDSNQPQHL.

Turning to this clone: This CDR3 is also generated by other DNA sequences in the sample. The chain couples TRBV29-1 to TRBJ1-1; D is undetermined. This CDR3 region has 12 residues. CDR1 is SQVTM and CDR2 is ANQGSEA in the germline V gene. The V and J ends lost 7 bases and 0 bases respectively, with 9 bases between them. The CDR3 is CSGTVVNTEAFF. In DNA form, the CDR3 reads TGCAGCGGCACCGTCGTGAACACTGAAGCTTTCTTT.

CDR3 coding DNA: TGTGCCAGCAGTTATCAGGGCACCTACGAGCAGTACTTC. Translating it yields CASSYQGTYEQYF. The rearrangement uses TRBV27 and TRBJ2-7, with D possibly matching TRBD1 (5 bases). Deletions cut 4 bases from V and 2 bases from J, with 9 bases between. The CDR3 length is 13 residues. CDR1 is MNHEY, CDR2 SMNVEV, per germline (reference sequence).

This chain connects TRBV10-3 to TRBJ2-2; 9 bases map to TRBD1. The CDR3 spans 15 residues. Germline V CDR1 and CDR2: ENHRY, SYGVKD. The ends lost 7 bases at V and 2 bases at J; junction bases unmatched: 5. CDR3 protein: CAIMGQGRNTGELFF. CDR3 nucleotide sequence: TGTGCCATCATGGGACAGGGTCGAAACACCGGGGAGCTGTTTTTT.

The chain links TRBV10-1 to TRBJ2-7, with 10 nucleotides matching TRBD2. With V trimmed by 3 bases and J by 0 bases, 5 bases remained unmatched. This CDR3 region has 16 residues. CDR1 and CDR2 (germline): WNHNN, SYGVQD (reference sequence). The CDR3 reads CASSDPSGSISYEQYF. CDR3 coding DNA: TGCGCCAGCAGTGACCCTAGCGGGAGTATCTCCTACGAGCAGTACTTC.

The rearrangement uses TRBV6-5 and TRBJ1-2, with unresolved D. The length of the CDR3 is 15 residues. Trimming took off 0 bases at V and 3 bases at J, with 11 bases between the two ends. CDR1 is MNHEY, CDR2 SVGAGI, per germline. CDR3: CASSYSAAADYGYTF. DNA of the CDR3: TGTGCCAGCAGTTACTCAGCAGCCGCAGACTATGGCTACACCTTC.

V and J are TRBV11-2 and TRBJ2-1; D is perhaps TRBD1 (6 bases). The CDR3 sequence is 16 residues long. Trimming shortened V by 4 bases and J by 1 base, and 14 bases separated the two germline ends. Germline loops: CDR1 SGHAT, CDR2 FQNNGV. The CDR3 DNA reads as TGTGCCAGCAGCTCCTGGGGGACACTGTCCTACAATGAGCAGTTCTTC. Its protein is CASSSWGTLSYNEQFF.